The subject of this entry is one T cell receptor (beta chain). The antigen remains undetermined. With a much larger clone just one base away, this may be a read error. A J-beta primer mix and a sample-barcoded 5' primer were used in a second PCR of about 7 to 11 cycles. The authors tagged each cDNA molecule using a template-switch adaptor with 12 random nucleotides. Each CDR3 protein gets one entry after TCRdb re-called the 5' RACE reads with MiXCR. Among about 830,000 distinct CDR3 sequences, approximately 59% were seen once, and the ten largest hold 28%. These data belong to a study of blood T cells in healthy people across ages. Study findings and constraints: Bulk PBMC profiling left naive and antigen-experienced comparisons inconclusive. Expanded clonotype changes were possibly confounded by unknown donor CMV status. Higher diversity and more naive CD4+ cells were features of long-lived donors, compared to aged donors.

The receptor was isolated from a man aged 30 to 45 in good health. Sequenced input: blood.

DNA for the CDR3: TGTGCCATCAGTGAGTTTGGACAGGGGGAACACTATGACTACACCTTC. Protein: CAISEFGQGEHYDYTF. The chain carries TRBV10-3 and TRBJ1-2; 10 bases are a match to TRBD1. The germline V gene has CDR1 ENHRY and CDR2 SYGVKD. The CDR3 extends over 16 amino acids.